A selection of T cell receptor beta chains follows, all from one sample in a study of OX40 agonist ivuxolimab in advanced cancers. Clones were read by immunoSEQ multiplex PCR, and TCRdb kept only the in-frame ones, dropping some. In the table there are 45,000 to 65,000 clones, about 90% of which are singletons. The sequencing here drew on CD4+ or CD8+ T cells sorted from blood, taken in a trial of the OX40 agonist ivuxolimab. The source of these receptors is an adult with an advanced solid tumor such as melanoma, head and neck, liver or kidney cancer. Both conserved end residues are trimmed from each CDR3.

V gene,CDR3 protein
TRBV15,ATGDRVTYEQY
TRBV7-8,ASSCRVGGKGIGCYEQY
TRBV7-2,ASSLGQGRGNYGYT
TRBV7-9,ASRLGLAGGPSTDTQY
TRBV6-1,ASARAEAF
TRBV5-4,ASSADRQDYGYT
TRBV10-3,AIRKGTSGRDEQY
TRBV10-3,AISVGRAQETQY
TRBV21-1,ASSFQGRDEQY
TRBV6-5,ASRTLTGELF
TRBV28,ASSLIQGGYGYT
TRBV19,ASSISGTGGGKTQY
TRBV9,ASSVGISGLAVLSDTQY
TRBV19,ASSIAGTSGSPPRETQY
TRBV15,ATSREPGTYEQY
TRBV6-5,ASSYYRAEDTQY
TRBV5-4,ASSLDRGNTEAF
TRBV20-1,SVRGPYEQY
TRBV19,ASSIEAGASGYYEQY
TRBV11-2,ASSLDGKLAGGPRGHEQF
TRBV7-9,ASSPGTTNTEAF
TRBV6-6,ASLDISGNTIY
TRBV7-8,ASSLVSAYTGELF
TRBV5-8,ASSLVWDHEQY
TRBV11-2,ASSHFPGQNYGYT
TRBV28,ASTDSRGANSPLH
TRBV5-1,ASTPDGLAGYEQY
TRBV9,ASSVGGTGANVLT
TRBV9,ASSVQGAIGNEQF
TRBV5-1,ASTRGAGGGETQY
TRBV5-1,ASSLGGGTGELF
TRBV4-2,ASSQERGASGVPLTDTQY
TRBV19,ASSRQGLNYGYT